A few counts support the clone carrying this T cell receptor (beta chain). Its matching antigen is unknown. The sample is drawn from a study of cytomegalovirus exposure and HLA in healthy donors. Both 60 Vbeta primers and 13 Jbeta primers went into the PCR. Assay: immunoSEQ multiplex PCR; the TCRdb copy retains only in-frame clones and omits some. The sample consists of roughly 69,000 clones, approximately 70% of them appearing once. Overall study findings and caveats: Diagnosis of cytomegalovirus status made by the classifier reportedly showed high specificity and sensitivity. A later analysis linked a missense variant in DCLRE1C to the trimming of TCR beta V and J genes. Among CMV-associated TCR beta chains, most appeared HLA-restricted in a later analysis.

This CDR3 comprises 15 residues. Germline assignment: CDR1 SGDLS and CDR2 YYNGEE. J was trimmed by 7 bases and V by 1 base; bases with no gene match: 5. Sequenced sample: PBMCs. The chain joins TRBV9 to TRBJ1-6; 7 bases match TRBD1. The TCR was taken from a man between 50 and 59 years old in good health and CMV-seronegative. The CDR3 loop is CASSVTGTENSPLHF. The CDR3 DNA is TGTGCCAGCAGCGTAACCGGGACAGAGAATTCACCCCTCCACTTT.